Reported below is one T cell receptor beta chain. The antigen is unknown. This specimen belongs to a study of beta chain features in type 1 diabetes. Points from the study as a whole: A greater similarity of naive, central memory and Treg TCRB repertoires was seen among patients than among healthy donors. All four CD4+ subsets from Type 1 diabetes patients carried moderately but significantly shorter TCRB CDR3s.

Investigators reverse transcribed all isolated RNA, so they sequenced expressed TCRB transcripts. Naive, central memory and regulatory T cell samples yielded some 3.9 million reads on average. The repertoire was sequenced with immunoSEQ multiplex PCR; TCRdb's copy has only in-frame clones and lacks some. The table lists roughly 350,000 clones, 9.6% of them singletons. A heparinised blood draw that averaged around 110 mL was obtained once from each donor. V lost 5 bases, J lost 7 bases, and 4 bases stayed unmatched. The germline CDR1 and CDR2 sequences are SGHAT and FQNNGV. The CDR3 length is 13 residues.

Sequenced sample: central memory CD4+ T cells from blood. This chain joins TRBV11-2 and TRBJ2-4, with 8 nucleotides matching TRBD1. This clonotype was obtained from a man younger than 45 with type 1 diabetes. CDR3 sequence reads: CASSPWTGNIQYF. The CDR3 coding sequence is TGTGCCAGCAGCCCCTGGACAGGGAACATTCAGTACTTC. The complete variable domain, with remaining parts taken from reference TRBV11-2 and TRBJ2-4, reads EAGVAQSPRYKIIEKRQSVAFWCNPISGHATLYWYQQILGQGPKLLIQFQNNGVVDDSQLPKDRFSAERLKGVDSTLKIQPAKLEDSAVYLCASSPWTGNIQYFGAGTRLSVL.